The clone carrying this T cell receptor beta chain appeared a few times. Caucasian, healthy and from Russia, the donors were aged between about 6 and 90. The sample originates from a study of blood T cells in healthy people across ages. This CDR3 has 16 residues. CDR1 is LNHNV and CDR2 is YYDKDF in the germline V gene (reference sequence). The ends lost 3 bases at V and 6 bases at J; junction bases unmatched: 7. A J-beta primer mix and a sample-barcoded 5' primer were used in a second PCR of about 7 to 11 cycles. Via MiXCR, TCRdb re-called the 5' RACE reads, giving one row per CDR3 protein. Altogether 1.8 million or so distinct CDR3 sequences are present, 35% to 50% being singletons, with the ten largest covering roughly 23%.

The sequence was obtained from a human donor in good health. The specimen was blood. The chain employs TRBV15 and TRBJ2-1, with 11 bases that match TRBD2. CDR3 DNA sequence: TGTGCCACCAGCAGGCCGGGGACTAGCGGAATCAATGAGCAGTTCTTC. This sequence encodes CATSRPGTSGINEQFF. The variable domain in full, with the rest retrieved from reference TRBV15 and TRBJ2-1, is DAMVIQNPRYQVTQFGKPVTLSCSQTLNHNVMYWYQQKSSQAPKLLFHYYDKDFNNEADTPDNFQSRRPNTSFCFLDIRSPGLGDTAMYLCATSRPGTSGINEQFFGPGTRLTVL.